This is a list of T cell receptor beta chains from one sample in a study of T cell changes during pregnancy in multiple sclerosis. Only in-frame clones appear in the TCRdb table, and some are missing; sequencing was by immunoSEQ multiplex PCR. The table lists tens of thousands of clones, around 89% of them singletons, with about 0.9% in the top ten. Sequencing used peripheral blood, obtained in the first trimester of pregnancy. These receptors came from a female donor in good health, enrolled as a control in a pregnancy study. Both conserved end residues are part of each CDR3. A D gene is named only where the DNA matches it firmly. Clone size, where shown, is once, few, many, or a class for clones that have expanded.

d_gene	abundance	v_gene	j_gene	CDR3nt	CDR3aa
-	many	TRBV5-1	TRBJ2-7	TGCGCCAGCAGCTTGCGAGGTGGGACAAAGTTTTACGAGCAGTACTTC	CASSLRGGTKFYEQYF
-	-	TRBV15	TRBJ1-1	TGTGCCACCAGCAGAGATCCGACAGGCCTTACGAACACTGAAGCTTTCTTT	CATSRDPTGLTNTEAFF
TRBD1	-	TRBV11-2	TRBJ1-2	TGTGCCAGCAGCTTGTCCATTACAGGGGATTATGGCTACACCTTC	CASSLSITGDYGYTF
-	-	TRBV14	TRBJ1-1	TGTGCCAGCAGCCAGTATTCCAGGGAGGAGGCTTTCTTT	CASSQYSREEAFF
-	-	TRBV7-7	TRBJ2-3	TGTGCTAGCAGCCCCGGCCTGGGAGGAGTAGATACGCAGTATTTT	CASSPGLGGVDTQYF
-	-	TRBV5-6	TRBJ1-6	TGTGCCAGCAGCTTGGGATGGAGGGCCTCACCCCTCCACTTT	CASSLGWRASPLHF
-	-	TRBV7-6	TRBJ2-7	TGTGCCAGCAGCTTAGTCGGGGGGCTCCTTTCAGAGCAGTACTTC	CASSLVGGLLSEQYF
-	once	TRBV14	TRBJ2-7	TGTGCCAGCAGCCAATGGAGCTACGAGCAGTACTTC	CASSQWSYEQYF
TRBD1	once	TRBV6-1	TRBJ1-2	TGTGCCATTCCGAGGACAGGGGGCGATGCTTATGGCTACACCTTC	CAIPRTGGDAYGYTF
TRBD1	-	TRBV4-1	TRBJ1-1	TGCGCCAGCAGCCAAGGAACAGGGGAGGTTTGGACTGAAGCTTTCTTT	CASSQGTGEVWTEAFF
TRBD2	-	TRBV10-2	TRBJ2-5	TGCGCCAGCAGTGAGGGCGGGAGGGGTCCCTCCGGGGAGACCCAGTACTTC	CASSEGGRGPSGETQYF
TRBD1	-	TRBV28	TRBJ1-5	TGTGCCAGACATCCGGGACAGGGGCCGCAGAGCAATCAGCCCCAGCATTTT	CARHPGQGPQSNQPQHF
TRBD1	-	TRBV27	TRBJ1-2	TGTGCCAGCAGTCCCCGACAGGGGGGGAATGGCTACACCTTC	CASSPRQGGNGYTF
TRBD2	-	TRBV5-6	TRBJ2-2	TGTGCCAGCAGCTTGGCCGGGGGGTATACCGGGGAGCTGTTTTTT	CASSLAGGYTGELFF
TRBD1	-	TRBV2	TRBJ1-2	TGTGCCATCCGGGACAGGGAATGGGACGGCTACACCTTC	CAIRDREWDGYTF
-	once	TRBV6-1	TRBJ1-2	TGTGCCAGCAGTACAGGGTATGGCTACACCTTC	CASSTGYGYTF